The clone carrying this T cell receptor (beta chain) was counted only a few times. The source of the sample is a study of early T cells in non-severe SARS-CoV-2 infection. CDR1 MNHEY and CDR2 SMNVEV come from the germline V gene (reference sequence). J gave up 5 bases and V 3 bases, and 9 bases lay outside the gene matches. This CDR3 contains 15 residues. In TCRdb, the 5' RACE reads were re-called with MiXCR into one record per CDR3 protein. The profile covers around 64,000 distinct CDR3 sequences, with 10% to 15% appearing a single time and roughly 1.4% taken by the ten largest. This chain connects TRBV27 to TRBJ1-1, with 7 bases matching TRBD1. The source of this sequence is an adult who was a healthcare worker with PCR-confirmed SARS-CoV-2 infection or an uninfected control (not recorded which). Sequencing was performed on whole blood, taken at baseline. The CDR3 DNA is TGTGCCAGCAGTTTCACAGGGGATAGGGGGACTGAAGCTTTCTTT. Translating it yields CASSFTGDRGTEAFF.